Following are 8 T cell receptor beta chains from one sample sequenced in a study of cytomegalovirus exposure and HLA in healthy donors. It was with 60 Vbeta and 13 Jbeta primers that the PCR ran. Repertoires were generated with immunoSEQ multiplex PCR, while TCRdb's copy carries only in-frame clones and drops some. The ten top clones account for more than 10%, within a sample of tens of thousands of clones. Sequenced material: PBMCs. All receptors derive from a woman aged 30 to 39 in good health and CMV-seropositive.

CDR3 protein: CATSRGSYTEAFF. The CDR3 DNA reads as TGTGCCACCAGCCGAGGCAGTTACACTGAAGCTTTCTTT. V gene TRBV15 combines with J gene TRBJ1-1; D remains ambiguous. Germline-derived CDR1 and CDR2 are LNHNV and YYDKDF (reference sequence). The germline V and J ends were trimmed by 5 bases and 3 bases, with 10 bases remaining between them. This CDR3 is 13 amino acids long.

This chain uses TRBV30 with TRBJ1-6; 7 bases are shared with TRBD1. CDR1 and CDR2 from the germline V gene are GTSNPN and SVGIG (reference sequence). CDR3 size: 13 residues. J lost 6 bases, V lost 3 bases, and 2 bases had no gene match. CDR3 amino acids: CAWRDRVNSPLHF. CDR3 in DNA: TGTGCCTGGAGAGACAGGGTTAATTCACCCCTCCACTTT.

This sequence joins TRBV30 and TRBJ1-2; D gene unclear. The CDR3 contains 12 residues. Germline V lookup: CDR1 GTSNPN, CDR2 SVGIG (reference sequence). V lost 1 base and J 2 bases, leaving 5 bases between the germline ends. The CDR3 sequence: CAWSGENYGYTF. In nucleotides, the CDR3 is TGTGCCTGGAGTGGGGAGAACTATGGCTACACCTTC.

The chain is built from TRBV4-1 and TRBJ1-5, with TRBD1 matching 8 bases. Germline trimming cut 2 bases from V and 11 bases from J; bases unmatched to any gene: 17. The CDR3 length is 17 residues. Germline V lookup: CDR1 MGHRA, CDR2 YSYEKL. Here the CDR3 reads CASSQLPPTGDRRAQHF. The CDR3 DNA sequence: TGCGCCAGCAGCCAACTACCCCCGACAGGGGATCGGCGAGCCCAGCATTTT.

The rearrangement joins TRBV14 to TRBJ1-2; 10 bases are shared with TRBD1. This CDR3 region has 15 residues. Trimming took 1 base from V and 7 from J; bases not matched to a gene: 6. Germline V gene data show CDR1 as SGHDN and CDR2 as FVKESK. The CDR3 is CASSQGWTGGGGYTF. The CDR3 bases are TGTGCCAGCAGCCAAGGATGGACAGGGGGAGGTGGCTACACCTTC.

The CDR3 DNA follows: TGTGCCAGCCAACAGGAGAACTATGGCTACACCTTC. Its protein is CASQQENYGYTF. The chain combines TRBV10-3 with TRBJ1-2, with D perhaps TRBD1 (5 bases). The germline gives CDR1 ENHRY, CDR2 SYGVKD. Deletions cut 10 bases from V and 2 bases from J, with 11 bases between. The CDR3 totals 12 residues.

The CDR3 coding sequence is TGTGCCAGCACCTTAGGGGTAGTGAGAGAAACCGGGGAGCTGTTTTTT. As protein: CASTLGVVRETGELFF. The chain carries TRBV28 and TRBJ2-2, with D possibly matching TRBD1 (5 bases). Germline loops: CDR1 MDHEN, CDR2 SYDVKM. The V end lost 7 bases, the J end lost 5 bases, and 20 bases lay between the germline ends. The CDR3 loop spans 16 amino acids.

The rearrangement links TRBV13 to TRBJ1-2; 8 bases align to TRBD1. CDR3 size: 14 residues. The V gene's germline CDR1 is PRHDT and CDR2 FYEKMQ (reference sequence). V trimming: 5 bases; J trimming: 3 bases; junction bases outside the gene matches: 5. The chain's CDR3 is CASSQDRGDYGYTF. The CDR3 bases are TGTGCCAGCAGCCAAGACAGGGGAGACTATGGCTACACCTTC.